This T cell receptor beta chain is drawn from a study of Graves' ophthalmopathy and Graves' hyperthyroidism. CDR3 size: 14 residues. The germline V gene has CDR1 MDHEN and CDR2 SYDVKM. RNA transcripts were the template, and TCR beta CDR3 regions were amplified from them. First-round RT-PCR used HTBI primers; second-round multiplex PCR followed. TCRdb redid the calling of the multiplex PCR reads with MiXCR, one entry per CDR3 protein. In the table there are about 380,000 distinct CDR3 sequences, about 16% of which are singletons. Remarks on this clonotype: Compared with germline, one end of the junction differs, possibly owing to a read error.

Where ophthalmopathy was absent within 18 months of follow-up, hyperthyroidism was stable. Pregnant or lactating patients and those with other autoimmune diseases or uncontrolled infections were excluded. Fresh peripheral blood (approximately 9.2 ml) yielded the PBMCs. This clonotype was sampled from a woman aged 18-29 years with stable Graves' hyperthyroidism. The rearrangement uses TRBV28 and TRBJ2-4; D may match TRBD1 or TRBD2 (6 bases each). Material for sequencing was peripheral blood. The CDR3 reads CASSEGGHINIKYF. The CDR3, as DNA: TGTGCCAGCAGTGAGGGGGGACACATAAACATTAAGTACTTC.